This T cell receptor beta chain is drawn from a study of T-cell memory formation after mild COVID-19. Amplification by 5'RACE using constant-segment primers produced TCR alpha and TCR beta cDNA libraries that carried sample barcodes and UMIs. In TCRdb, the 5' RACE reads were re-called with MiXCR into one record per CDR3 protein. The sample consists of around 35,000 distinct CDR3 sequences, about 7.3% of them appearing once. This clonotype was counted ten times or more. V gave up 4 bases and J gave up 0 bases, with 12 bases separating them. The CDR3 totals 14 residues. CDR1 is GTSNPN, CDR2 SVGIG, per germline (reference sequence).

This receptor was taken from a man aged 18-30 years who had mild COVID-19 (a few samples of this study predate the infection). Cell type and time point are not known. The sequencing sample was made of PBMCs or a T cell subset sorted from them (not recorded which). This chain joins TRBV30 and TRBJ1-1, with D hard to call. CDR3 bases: TGTGCCTGGATCCAGTCTGCTATGAACACTGAAGCTTTCTTT. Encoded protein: CAWIQSAMNTEAFF.